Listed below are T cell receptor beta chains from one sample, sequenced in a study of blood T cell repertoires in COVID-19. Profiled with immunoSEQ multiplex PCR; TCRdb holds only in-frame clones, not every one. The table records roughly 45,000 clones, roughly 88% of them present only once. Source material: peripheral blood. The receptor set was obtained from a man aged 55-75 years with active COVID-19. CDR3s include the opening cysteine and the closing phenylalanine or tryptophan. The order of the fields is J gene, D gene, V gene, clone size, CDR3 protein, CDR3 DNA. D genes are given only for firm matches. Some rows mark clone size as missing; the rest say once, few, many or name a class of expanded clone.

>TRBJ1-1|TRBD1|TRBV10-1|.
CASSVGTATEAFF
TGCGCCAGCAGTGTCGGGACAGCCACTGAAGCTTTCTTT
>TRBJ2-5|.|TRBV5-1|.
CASSFRQSQETQYF
TGCGCCAGCAGCTTCAGGCAGTCCCAAGAGACCCAGTACTTC
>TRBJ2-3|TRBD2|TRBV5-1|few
CASSFSGRAWGSTDTQYF
TGCGCCAGCAGCTTTAGCGGGAGGGCGTGGGGCTCCACAGATACGCAGTATTTT
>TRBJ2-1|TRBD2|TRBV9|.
CASSVKGLAVSYNEQFF
TGTGCCAGCAGCGTAAAGGGACTAGCGGTTTCCTACAATGAGCAGTTCTTC
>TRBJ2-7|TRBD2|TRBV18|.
CASSPPGLAGVYEQYF
TGTGCCAGCTCACCACCGGGACTAGCGGGAGTCTACGAGCAGTACTTC
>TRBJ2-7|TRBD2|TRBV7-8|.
CASSLYTSGSQSYEQYF
TGTGCCAGCAGCTTATATACTAGCGGGAGTCAGTCCTACGAGCAGTACTTC
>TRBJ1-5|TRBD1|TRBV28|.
CASSPTGTGTPFLFSNQPQHF
TGTGCCAGCAGTCCGACCGGGACAGGGACCCCTTTCTTATTTAGCAATCAGCCCCAGCATTTT
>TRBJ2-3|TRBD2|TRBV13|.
CASSPLGTRGVDTQYF
TGTGCCAGCAGCCCTCTTGGGACTAGAGGGGTAGATACGCAGTATTTT
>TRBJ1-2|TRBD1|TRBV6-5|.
CASSYFGDRVSYTF
TGTGCCAGCAGTTACTTTGGGGACAGAGTCAGCTACACCTTC
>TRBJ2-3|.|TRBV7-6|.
CASSFRGTPTDTQYF
TGTGCCAGCAGCTTCAGGGGAACCCCCACAGATACGCAGTATTTT
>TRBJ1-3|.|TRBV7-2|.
CASSRDIGNTIYF
TGTGCCAGCAGTAGGGACATTGGAAACACCATATATTTT
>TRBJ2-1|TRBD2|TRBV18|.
CASSPTEREVANEQFF
TGTGCCAGCTCACCAACAGAGCGGGAGGTGGCGAATGAGCAGTTCTTC
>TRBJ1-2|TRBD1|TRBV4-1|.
CASSQEGTTGGGGYTF
TGCGCCAGCAGCCAAGAAGGAACTACAGGGGGAGGTGGCTACACCTTC
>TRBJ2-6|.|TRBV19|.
CASSIAPGARRSGANVLTF
TGTGCCAGTAGTATAGCTCCTGGGGCAAGGCGCTCTGGGGCCAACGTCCTGACTTTC
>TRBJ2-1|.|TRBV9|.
CASSVAGGGPFNEQFF
TGTGCCAGCAGCGTAGCCGGGGGAGGTCCCTTCAATGAGCAGTTCTTC
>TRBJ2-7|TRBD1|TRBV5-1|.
CASSLGTGTYEQYF
TGCGCCAGCAGCTTGGGGACAGGCACCTACGAGCAGTACTTC